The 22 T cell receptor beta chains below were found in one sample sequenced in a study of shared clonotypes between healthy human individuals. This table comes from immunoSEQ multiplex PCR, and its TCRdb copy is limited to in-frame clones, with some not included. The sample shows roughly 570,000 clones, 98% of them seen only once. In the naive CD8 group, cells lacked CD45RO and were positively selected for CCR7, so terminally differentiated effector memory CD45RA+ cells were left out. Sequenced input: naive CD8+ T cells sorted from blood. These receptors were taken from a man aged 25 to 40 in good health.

The CDR3 loop is CASSMKGEGYGYTF. The CDR3 DNA reads as TGTGCCAGCAGTATGAAGGGTGAGGGCTATGGCTACACCTTC. The rearrangement uses TRBV27 and TRBJ1-2, with D uncertain. Germline CDR1 MNHEY, CDR2 SMNVEV (reference sequence). The CDR3 loop spans 14 amino acids. Trimming took off 5 bases at V and 4 bases at J, with 14 bases between the two ends.

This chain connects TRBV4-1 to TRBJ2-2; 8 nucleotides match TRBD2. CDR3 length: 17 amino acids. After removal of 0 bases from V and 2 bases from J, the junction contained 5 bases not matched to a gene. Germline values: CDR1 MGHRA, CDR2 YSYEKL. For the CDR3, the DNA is TGCGCCAGCAGCCAAGAACCCAGCGGGGGAAACACCGGGGAGCTGTTTTTT. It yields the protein CASSQEPSGGNTGELFF.

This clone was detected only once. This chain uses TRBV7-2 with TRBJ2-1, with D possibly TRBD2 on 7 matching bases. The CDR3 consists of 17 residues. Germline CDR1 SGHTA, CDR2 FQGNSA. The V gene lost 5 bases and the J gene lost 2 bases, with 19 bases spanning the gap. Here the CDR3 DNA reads TGTGCCAGCAGCCTCCAAGGGGGGGAGGGTCCCTACAATGAGCAGTTCTTC. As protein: CASSLQGGEGPYNEQFF. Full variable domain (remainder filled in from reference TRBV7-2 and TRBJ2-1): GAGVSQSPSNKVTEKGKDVELRCDPISGHTALYWYRQSLGQGLEFLIYFQGNSAPDKSGLPSDRFSAERTGGSVSTLTIQRTQQEDSAVYLCASSLQGGEGPYNEQFFGPGTRLTVL.

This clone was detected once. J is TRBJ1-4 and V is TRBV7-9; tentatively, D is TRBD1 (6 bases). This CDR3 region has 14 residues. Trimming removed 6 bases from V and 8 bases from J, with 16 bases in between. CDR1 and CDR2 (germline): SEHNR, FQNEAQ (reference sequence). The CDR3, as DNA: TGTGCCAGCAGGACAACAGGGTCACAGGAAAAACTGTTTTTT. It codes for CASRTTGSQEKLFF.

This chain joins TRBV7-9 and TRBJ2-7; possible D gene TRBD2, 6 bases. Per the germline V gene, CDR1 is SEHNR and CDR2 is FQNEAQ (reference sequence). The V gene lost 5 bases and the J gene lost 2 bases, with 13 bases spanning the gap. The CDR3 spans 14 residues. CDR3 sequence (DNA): TGTGCCAGCAGCGGAGGGGCCGGTGCCTACGAGCAGTACTTC. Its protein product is CASSGGAGAYEQYF.

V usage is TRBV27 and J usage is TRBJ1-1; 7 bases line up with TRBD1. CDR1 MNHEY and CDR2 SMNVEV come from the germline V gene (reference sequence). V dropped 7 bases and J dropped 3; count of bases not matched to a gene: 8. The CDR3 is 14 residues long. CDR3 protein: CASTAGGWDTEAFF. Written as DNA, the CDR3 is TGTGCCAGCACAGCAGGGGGTTGGGACACTGAAGCTTTCTTT.

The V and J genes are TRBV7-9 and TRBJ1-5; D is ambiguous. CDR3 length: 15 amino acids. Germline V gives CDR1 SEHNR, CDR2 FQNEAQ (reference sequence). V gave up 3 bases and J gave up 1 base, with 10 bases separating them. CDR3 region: CASSFSFGSNQPQHF. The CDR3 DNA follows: TGTGCCAGCAGCTTCTCGTTCGGGAGCAATCAGCCCCAGCATTTT.

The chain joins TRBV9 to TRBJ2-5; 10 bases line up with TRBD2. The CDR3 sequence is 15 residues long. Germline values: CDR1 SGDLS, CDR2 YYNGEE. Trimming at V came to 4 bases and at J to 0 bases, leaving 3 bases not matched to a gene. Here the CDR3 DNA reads TGTGCCAGCAGCTTTACTAGCGGGGACCAAGAGACCCAGTACTTC. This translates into CASSFTSGDQETQYF.

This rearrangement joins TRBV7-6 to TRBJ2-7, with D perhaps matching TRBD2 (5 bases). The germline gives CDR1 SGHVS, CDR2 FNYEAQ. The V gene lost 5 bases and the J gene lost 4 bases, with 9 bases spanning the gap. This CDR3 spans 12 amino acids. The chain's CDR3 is CASSAGLYEQYF. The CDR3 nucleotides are TGTGCCAGCAGCGCAGGACTTTACGAGCAGTACTTC.

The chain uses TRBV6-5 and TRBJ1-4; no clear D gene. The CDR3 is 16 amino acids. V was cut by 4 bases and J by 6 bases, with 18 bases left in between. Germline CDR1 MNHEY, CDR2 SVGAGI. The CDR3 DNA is TGTGCCAGCAGTTCCCGTACCTCCACTACCCATGAAAAACTGTTTTTT. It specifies CASSSRTSTTHEKLFF.

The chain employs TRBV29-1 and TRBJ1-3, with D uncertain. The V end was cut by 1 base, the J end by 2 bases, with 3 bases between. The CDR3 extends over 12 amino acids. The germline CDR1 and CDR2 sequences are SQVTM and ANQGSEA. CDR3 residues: CSVEVTGNTIYF. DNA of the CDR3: TGCAGCGTTGAAGTAACTGGAAACACCATATATTTT. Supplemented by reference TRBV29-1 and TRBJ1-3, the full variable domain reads SAVISQKPSRDICQRGTSLTIQCQVDSQVTMMFWYRQQPGQSLTLIATANQGSEATYESGFVIDKFPISRPNLTFSTLTVSNMSPEDSSIYLCSVEVTGNTIYFGEGSWLTVV.

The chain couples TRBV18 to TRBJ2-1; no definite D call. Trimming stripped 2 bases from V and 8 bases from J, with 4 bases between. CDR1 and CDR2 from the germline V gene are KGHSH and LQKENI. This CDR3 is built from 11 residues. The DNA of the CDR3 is TGTGCCAGCTCACCAGTCGATGAGCAGTTCTTC. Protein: CASSPVDEQFF.

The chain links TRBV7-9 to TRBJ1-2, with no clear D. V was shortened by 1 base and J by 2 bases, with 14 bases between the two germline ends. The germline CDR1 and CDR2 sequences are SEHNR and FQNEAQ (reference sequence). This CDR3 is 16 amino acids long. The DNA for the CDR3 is TGTGCCAGCAGCTTAGAGATTGGGCTGGTAAACTATGGCTACACCTTC. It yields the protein CASSLEIGLVNYGYTF.

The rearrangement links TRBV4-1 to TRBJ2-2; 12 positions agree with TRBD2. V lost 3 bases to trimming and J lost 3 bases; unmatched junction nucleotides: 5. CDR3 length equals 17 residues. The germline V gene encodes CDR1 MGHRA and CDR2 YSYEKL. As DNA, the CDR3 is TGCGCCAGCAGCCAGCTAGCGGGAGGGCCGGACACCGGGGAGCTGTTTTTT. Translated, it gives CASSQLAGGPDTGELFF.

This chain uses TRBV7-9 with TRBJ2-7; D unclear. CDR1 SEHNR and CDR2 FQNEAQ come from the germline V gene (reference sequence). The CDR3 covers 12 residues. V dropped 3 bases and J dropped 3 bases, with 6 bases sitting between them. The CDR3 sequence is CASSFRDYEQYF. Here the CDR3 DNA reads TGTGCCAGCAGCTTTAGAGACTACGAGCAGTACTTC. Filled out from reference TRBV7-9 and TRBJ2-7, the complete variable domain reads DTGVSQNPRHKITKRGQNVTFRCDPISEHNRLYWYRQTLGQGPEFLTYFQNEAQLEKSRLLSDRFSAERPKGSFSTLEIQRTEQGDSAMYLCASSFRDYEQYFGPGTRLTVT.

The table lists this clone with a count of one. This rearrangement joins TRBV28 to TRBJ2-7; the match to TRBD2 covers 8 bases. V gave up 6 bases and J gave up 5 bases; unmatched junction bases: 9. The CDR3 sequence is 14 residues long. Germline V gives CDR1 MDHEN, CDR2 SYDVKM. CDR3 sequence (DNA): TGTGCCAGCAGCTTGGGGTGGACTAGCCACGAGCAGTACTTC. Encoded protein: CASSLGWTSHEQYF. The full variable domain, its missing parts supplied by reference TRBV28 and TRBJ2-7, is DVKVTQSSRYLVKRTGEKVFLECVQDMDHENMFWYRQDPGLGLRLIYFSYDVKMKEKGDIPEGYSVSREKKERFSLILESASTNQTSMYLCASSLGWTSHEQYFGPGTRLTVT.

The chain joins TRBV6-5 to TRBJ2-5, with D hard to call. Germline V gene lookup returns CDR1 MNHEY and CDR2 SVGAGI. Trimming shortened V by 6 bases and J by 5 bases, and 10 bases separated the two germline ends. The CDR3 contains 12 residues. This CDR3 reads CASRNPRETQYF. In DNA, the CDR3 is TGTGCCAGCAGAAACCCACGGGAGACCCAGTACTTC.

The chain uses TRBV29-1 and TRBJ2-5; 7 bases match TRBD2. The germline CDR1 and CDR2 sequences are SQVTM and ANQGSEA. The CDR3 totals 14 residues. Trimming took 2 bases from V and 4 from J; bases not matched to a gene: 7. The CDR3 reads CSVELPGRSETQYF. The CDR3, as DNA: TGCAGCGTTGAATTGCCCGGGAGGTCAGAGACCCAGTACTTC.

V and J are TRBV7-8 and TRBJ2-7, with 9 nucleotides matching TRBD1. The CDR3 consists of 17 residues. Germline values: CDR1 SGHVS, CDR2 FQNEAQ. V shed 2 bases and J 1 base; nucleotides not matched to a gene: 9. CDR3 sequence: CASSLRIRDRASYEQYF. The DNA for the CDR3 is TGTGCCAGCAGCTTACGCATCCGGGACAGGGCGTCCTACGAGCAGTACTTC.

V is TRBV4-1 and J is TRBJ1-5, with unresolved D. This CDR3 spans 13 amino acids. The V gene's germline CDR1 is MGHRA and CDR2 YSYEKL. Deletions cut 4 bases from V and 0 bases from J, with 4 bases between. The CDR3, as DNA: TGCGCCAGCAGCCGGGGTAGCAATCAGCCCCAGCATTTT. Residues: CASSRGSNQPQHF.

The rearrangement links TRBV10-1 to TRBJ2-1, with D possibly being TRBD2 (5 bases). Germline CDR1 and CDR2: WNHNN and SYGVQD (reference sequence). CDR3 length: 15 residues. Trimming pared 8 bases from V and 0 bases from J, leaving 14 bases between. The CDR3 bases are TGCGCCAGCTCGGCGAGCGGATTCTCCTACAATGAGCAGTTCTTC. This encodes CASSASGFSYNEQFF.

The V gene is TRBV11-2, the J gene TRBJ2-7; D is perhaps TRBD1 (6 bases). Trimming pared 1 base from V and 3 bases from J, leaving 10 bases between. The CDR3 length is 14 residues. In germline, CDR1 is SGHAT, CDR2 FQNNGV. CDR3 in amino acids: CASSLGGTFYEQYF. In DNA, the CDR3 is TGTGCCAGCAGCTTAGGAGGGACATTCTACGAGCAGTACTTC.